Detailed here is one TCR beta chain. This specimen comes from a study of cytomegalovirus exposure and HLA in healthy donors. PCR was performed using 60 Vbeta and 13 Jbeta primers. Measured with immunoSEQ multiplex PCR; TCRdb has only the in-frame clones, and not every one. The sample records about 95,000 clones, roughly 82% being singletons. In germline, CDR1 is SGHTA, CDR2 FQGNSA. The V end was cut by 1 base, the J end by 3 bases, with 12 bases between. This CDR3 has 15 amino acids. Those who donated were healthy bone marrow donors. The sample was PBMCs. The source of this sequence is a man aged 25-45 years in good health and CMV-seropositive. V is TRBV7-2 and J is TRBJ1-1; no reliable D call. As DNA, the CDR3 is TGTGCCAGCAGCTTAGTCCCCGGGATCGACACTGAAGCTTTCTTT. Translated: CASSLVPGIDTEAFF.